This entry concerns a single T cell receptor (beta chain). Its target is unknown. The repertoire was sequenced with immunoSEQ multiplex PCR; TCRdb's copy has only in-frame clones and lacks some. The sample holds 350,000 to 500,000 clones, less than 95% seen once. This entry belongs to a study of Ad26.COV2.S vaccination and SARS-CoV-2 variants. In the study overall: COV1001, an Ad26.COV2.S trial, supplied this vaccine-arm donor. Ad26.COV2.S shots went into the muscle once or twice, 56 days apart.

This CDR3 contains 14 residues. J was trimmed by 2 bases and V by 10 bases; bases with no gene match: 4. Germline V gene sequence: CDR1 ENHRY, CDR2 SYGVKD. The treatment is: some 20 received Ad26.COV2.S at low or high dose, single or two shots; several received placebo; per-sample allocation not given. Collection of the samples took place on day 63 after the first injection of vaccine or placebo. Study conclusions and caveats: It was reported that spike-specific CD8+ and CD4+ T cell responses were substantially broad after vaccination.

The sequences come from peripheral blood, collected in a trial of Ad26.COV2.S vaccine versus placebo. This chain connects TRBV10-3 to TRBJ1-5; 11 bases are shared with TRBD1. This clonotype was obtained from a person between 18 and 60 years old who received the Ad26.COV2.S COVID-19 vaccine or a placebo. The CDR3 DNA reads as TGTGCCACGTGGACAGGGGGCGGCAATCAGCCCCAGCATTTT. This codes for CATWTGGGNQPQHF.